This is a list of T cell receptor beta chains from one sample in a study of cytotoxic CD8 clonotypes in ibrutinib-treated CLL. Assay used: immunoSEQ multiplex PCR; TCRdb lists only in-frame clones, some missing. The repertoire holds more than 75,000 clones, with roughly three quarters as singletons. The sequenced sample was PBMCs, obtained after 24 months of ibrutinib treatment. Receptor source: a human donor with chronic lymphocytic leukemia. Each CDR3 is given with its conserved first and last residue. Fields, in order: V gene, CDR3 protein.

>TRBV19
CASSIIFTSWETQYF
>TRBV5-6
CASSLQGANTEAFF
>TRBV6-6
CASRTSGAYEQYF
>TRBV6-1
CASNSAGTDNYGYTF
>TRBV10-1
CASSDSRGTSGYNEQFF
>TRBV2
CASIGTDNEKLFF
>TRBV27
CASSVPGNTEAFF
>TRBV19
CASKTSGEGGKKLFF
>TRBV19
CASSPLTGGTYNEQFF
>TRBV5-8
CASSLTGRSTGELFF
>TRBV19
CACRQVGLNTGELFF
>TRBV2
CASSPGYSWGYTF
>TRBV7-7
CASSLGSMGSGTDTQYF
>TRBV27
CASSLHGPAYEQYF
>TRBV11-2
CASSSRPDHPAKNIQYF
>TRBV18
CASSPGLAEDTQYF
>TRBV5-1
CASSLDRGQETQYF
>TRBV5-5
CASSLVETQYF
>TRBV10-3
CAIRDSGGGSYNEQFF
>TRBV4-2
CASSQDEKRGGVNEQFF
>TRBV20-1
CSAPDRREQYF
>TRBV9
CASSAGLGAYEQYF
>TRBV30
CAWSQGSNQPQHF
>TRBV27
CASRNRQGANNEQFF
>TRBV2
CASRVGVAGAREQFF
>TRBV18
CASSPTSGSSYNEQFF
>TRBV25-1
CASSDRGGRALDTQYF
>TRBV9
CASSAGSMRDWGETQYF
>TRBV7-3
CASSSDRGSVAFF
>TRBV5-1
CASSGGPSSRETQYF
>TRBV7-6
CASSFASGPQETQYF
>TRBV28
CASSLIAYANNEQFF
>TRBV4-2
CASSREASGRSGELFF
>TRBV5-1
CASSLAPGQGYEQFF
>TRBV18
CASSPLQQDTQYF
>TRBV28
CASGGLYYGYTF
>TRBV5-1
CASSLGQGGGYEQYF
>TRBV13
CASSLVVHEQYF
>TRBV29-1
CSVRRQQETQYF
>TRBV7-5
CVRSLGGASGAPYEQYF
>TRBV11-2
CASSLHGRASTDTQYF
>TRBV9
CASSVVAGGLEQFF
>TRBV13
CASSLKGVSAYGYTF
>TRBV19
CASSIPYIAGGGDEQFF
>TRBV6-1
CASSDVGFEMYYGYTF
>TRBV19
CASSIGTGGEQYF
>TRBV21-1
CASSRPEGQVIRSPTDTQYF
>TRBV7-3
CASSPRVGGTDTQYF
>TRBV15
CATRRETQYF
>TRBV15
CATSARLIRRDMDTQYF
>TRBV11-3
CASSSPVDGTPLYSNQPQHF
>TRBV5-1
CASSLRGTFNSPLHF
>TRBV13
CASSLSGSASTDTQYF
>TRBV21-1
CASSNTQQETQYF
>TRBV18
CASSPVVSEAFF
>TRBV19
CASMEQWNNQPQHF
>TRBV7-3
CASSRGQSTDTQYF